This T cell receptor beta chain was identified in a study of T cell responses to AZD1222 COVID-19 vaccine. Study conclusions and caveats: The number of AZD1222 recipients seropositive at baseline was only five to seven. With two AZD1222 doses given, Spike-specific TCR breadth and depth both rose.

As for this clone: Its matching antigen is unknown.

The method was immunoSEQ multiplex PCR; TCRdb's version includes in-frame clones alone and lacks a portion of them. The top ten hold under 10% of the sample, which has about 120,000 clones, around 92% seen once. The sequence was collected from an adult in good health. Source: peripheral blood, taken on day 0 of AZD1222 vaccination.

DNA for the CDR3: TGTGCCAGCAGCACCCGGACTCTCGGGGAGCAGTACTTC. It yields the protein CASSTRTLGEQYF. The V gene is TRBV7-6, the J gene TRBJ2-7; maybe TRBD2 (5 bases). This CDR3 comprises 13 residues. The germline gives CDR1 SGHVS, CDR2 FNYEAQ. V was trimmed by 5 bases and J by 7 bases, leaving 15 bases between them.